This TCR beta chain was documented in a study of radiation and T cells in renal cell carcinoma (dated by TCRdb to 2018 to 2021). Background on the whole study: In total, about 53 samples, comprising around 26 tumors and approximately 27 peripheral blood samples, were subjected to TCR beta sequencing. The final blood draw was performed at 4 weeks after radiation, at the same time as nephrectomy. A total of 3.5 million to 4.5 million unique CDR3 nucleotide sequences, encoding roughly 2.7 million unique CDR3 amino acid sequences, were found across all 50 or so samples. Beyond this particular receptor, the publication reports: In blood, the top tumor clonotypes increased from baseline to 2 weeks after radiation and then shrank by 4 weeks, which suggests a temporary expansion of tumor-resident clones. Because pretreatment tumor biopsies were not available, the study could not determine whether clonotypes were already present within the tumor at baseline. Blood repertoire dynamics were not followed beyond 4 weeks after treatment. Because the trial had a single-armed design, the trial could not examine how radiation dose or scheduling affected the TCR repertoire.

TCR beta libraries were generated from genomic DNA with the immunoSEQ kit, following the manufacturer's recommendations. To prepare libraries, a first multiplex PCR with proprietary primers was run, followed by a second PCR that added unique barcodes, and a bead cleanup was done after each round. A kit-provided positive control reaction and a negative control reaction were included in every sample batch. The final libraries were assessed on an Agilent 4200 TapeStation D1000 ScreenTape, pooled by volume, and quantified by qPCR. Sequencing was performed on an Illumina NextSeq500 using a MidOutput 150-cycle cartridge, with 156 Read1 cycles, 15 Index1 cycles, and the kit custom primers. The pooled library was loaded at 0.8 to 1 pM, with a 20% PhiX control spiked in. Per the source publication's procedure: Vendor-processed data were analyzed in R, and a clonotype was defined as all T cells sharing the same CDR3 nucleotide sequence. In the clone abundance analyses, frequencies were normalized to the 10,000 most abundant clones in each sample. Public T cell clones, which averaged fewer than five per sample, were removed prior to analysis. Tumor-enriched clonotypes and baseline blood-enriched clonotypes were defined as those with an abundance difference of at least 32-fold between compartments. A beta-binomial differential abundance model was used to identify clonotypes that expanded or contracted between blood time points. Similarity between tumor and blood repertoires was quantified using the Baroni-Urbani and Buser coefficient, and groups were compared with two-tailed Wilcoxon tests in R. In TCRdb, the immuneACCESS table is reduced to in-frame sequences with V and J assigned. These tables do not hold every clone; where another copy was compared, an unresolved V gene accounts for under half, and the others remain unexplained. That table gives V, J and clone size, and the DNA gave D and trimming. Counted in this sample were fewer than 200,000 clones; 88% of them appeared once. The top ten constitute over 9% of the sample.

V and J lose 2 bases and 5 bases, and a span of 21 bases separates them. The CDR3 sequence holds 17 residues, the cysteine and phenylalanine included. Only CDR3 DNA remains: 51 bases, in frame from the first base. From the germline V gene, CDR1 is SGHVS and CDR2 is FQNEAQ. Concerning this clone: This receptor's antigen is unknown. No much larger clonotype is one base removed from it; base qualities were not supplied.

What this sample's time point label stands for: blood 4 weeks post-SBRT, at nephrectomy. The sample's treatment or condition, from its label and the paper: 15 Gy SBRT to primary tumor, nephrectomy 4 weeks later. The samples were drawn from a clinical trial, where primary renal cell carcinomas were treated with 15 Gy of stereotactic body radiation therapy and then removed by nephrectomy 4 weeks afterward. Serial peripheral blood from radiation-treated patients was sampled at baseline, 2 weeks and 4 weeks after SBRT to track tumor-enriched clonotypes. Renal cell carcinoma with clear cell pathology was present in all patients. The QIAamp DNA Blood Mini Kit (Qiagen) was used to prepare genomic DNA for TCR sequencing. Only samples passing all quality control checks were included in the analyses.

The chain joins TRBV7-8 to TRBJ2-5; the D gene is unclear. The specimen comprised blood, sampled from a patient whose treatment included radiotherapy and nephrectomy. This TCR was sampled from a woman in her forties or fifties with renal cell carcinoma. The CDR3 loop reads CASSLSGRMYYGETQYF. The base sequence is TGTGCCAGCAGCTTAAGTGGTCGCATGTATTATGGGGAGACCCAGTACTTC.